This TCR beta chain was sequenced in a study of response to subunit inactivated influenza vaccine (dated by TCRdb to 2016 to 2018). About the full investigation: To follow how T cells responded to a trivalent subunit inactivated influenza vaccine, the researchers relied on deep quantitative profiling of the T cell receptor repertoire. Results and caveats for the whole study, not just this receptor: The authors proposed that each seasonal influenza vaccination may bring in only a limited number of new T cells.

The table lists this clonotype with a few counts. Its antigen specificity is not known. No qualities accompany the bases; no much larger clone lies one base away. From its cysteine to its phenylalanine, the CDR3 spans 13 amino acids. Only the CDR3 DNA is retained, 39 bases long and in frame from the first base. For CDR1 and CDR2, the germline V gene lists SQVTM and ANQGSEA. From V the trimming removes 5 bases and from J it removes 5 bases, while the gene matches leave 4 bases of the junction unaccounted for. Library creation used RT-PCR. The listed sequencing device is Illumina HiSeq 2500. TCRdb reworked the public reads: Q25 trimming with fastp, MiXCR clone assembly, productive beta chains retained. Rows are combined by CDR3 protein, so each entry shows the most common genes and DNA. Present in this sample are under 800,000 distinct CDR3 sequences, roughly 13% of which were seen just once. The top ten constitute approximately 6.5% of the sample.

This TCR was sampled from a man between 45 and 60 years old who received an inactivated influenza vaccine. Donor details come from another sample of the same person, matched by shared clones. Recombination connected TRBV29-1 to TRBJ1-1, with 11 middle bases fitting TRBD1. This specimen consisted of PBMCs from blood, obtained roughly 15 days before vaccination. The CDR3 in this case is CSVLDRGRTEAFF. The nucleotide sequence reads TGCAGCGTTTTGGACAGGGGGCGAACTGAAGCTTTCTTT.